What follows describes a single TCR beta chain. This sample also contains other DNA sequences that code for the same CDR3. These data are taken from a study of control samples from healthy donors and cancer patients. The protocol was immunoSEQ multiplex PCR, while the TCRdb copy is restricted to in-frame clones and leaves out a portion. The sample yields approximately 160,000 clones, more than 85% seen once. The germline V gene has CDR1 MNHEY and CDR2 SVGAGI. This CDR3 contains 13 residues. V shed 2 bases and J shed 0 bases, with 2 bases lying between them. The sample comprised blood. The clonotype was recovered from a woman aged 40 to 49 in good health. The chain combines TRBV6-5 with TRBJ1-5, with D unclear. DNA of the CDR3: TGTGCCAGCAGTTACAGTAGCAATCAGCCCCAGCATTTT. Residues: CASSYSSNQPQHF.